The text below deals with one TCR beta chain. Its antigen is still unknown. These data belong to a study of T-cell memory formation after mild COVID-19. Study results and limitations: There were some responding clones in pre-infection memory, which suggested that cross-reactive memory had joined. Contracting CD8+ clones were enriched in EMRA, CD4+ mainly in CM and EM.

With constant-segment primers, 5'RACE yielded cDNA libraries of TCR alpha and TCR beta that carried sample barcodes and UMIs. TCRdb passed the 5' RACE reads through MiXCR, listing each CDR3 protein once. The sample contains 350,000 to 500,000 distinct CDR3 sequences, roughly 18% of which appear only once. The clonotype was recovered from a man aged 18-30 years who had mild COVID-19 (a few samples of this study predate the infection). Cell type and time point are not known. The sample taken for sequencing was PBMCs or a T cell subset sorted from them (not recorded which).

In DNA form, the CDR3 reads TGTGCCAGCAGCGTAGTCGGGGATACGCAGTATTTT. Translating gives CASSVVGDTQYF. The chain links TRBV9 to TRBJ2-3; no reliable D call. Germline values: CDR1 SGDLS, CDR2 YYNGEE. This CDR3 is built from 12 residues. Between the trimmed V and J ends, which lost 0 bases and 6 bases, there was a span of 5 bases.